The 28 T cell receptor beta chains below come from one sample, sequenced in a study of blood T cells in healthy people across ages. A second 7 to 11 cycle PCR used barcoded and J-beta primers. TCRdb recomputed calls from the 5' RACE reads with MiXCR, one row per CDR3 protein. In the table there are 850,000 to 950,000 distinct CDR3 sequences, about 28% of which are singletons. Sequencing was performed on blood. The receptors come from a woman aged 80 or over in good health.

Ten or more counts support this clonotype. V gene TRBV24-1 combines with J gene TRBJ2-5; D not resolved. The germline gives CDR1 KGHDR, CDR2 SFDVKD. CDR3 length: 10 amino acids. V lost 9 bases and J 5 bases, leaving 6 bases between the germline ends. CDR3 DNA sequence: TGTGCCACCCGGCATGAGACCCAGTACTTC. Translated, it gives CATRHETQYF.

This chain connects TRBV7-9 to TRBJ1-6; possible D gene TRBD1, 6 bases. CDR1 and CDR2 from the germline V gene are SEHNR and FQNEAQ (reference sequence). This CDR3 spans 15 amino acids. The germline V and J ends were trimmed by 5 bases and 8 bases, with 16 bases remaining between them. In DNA form, the CDR3 reads TGTGCCAGCAGCGTAGGGGGGCGTAGGGATTCACCCCTCCACTTT. This encodes CASSVGGRRDSPLHF.

This clonotype was counted many times. The chain is built from TRBV3-1 and TRBJ2-5; D gene uncertain. Trimming cost V 1 base and J 5 bases, with 11 bases left between them. The CDR3 extends over 14 amino acids. Germline V lookup: CDR1 LGHDT, CDR2 YNNKEL (reference sequence). In DNA, the CDR3 is TGTGCCAGCAGCCAAGCCGCGTTGAAGGAGACCCAGTACTTC. Its translation: CASSQAALKETQYF.

This clonotype was picked up many times. The genes are TRBV24-1 and TRBJ2-7; the D is unclear. Trimming stripped 5 bases from V and 4 bases from J, with 5 bases between. The CDR3 sequence is 11 residues long. CDR1 is KGHDR, CDR2 SFDVKD, per germline. The DNA of the CDR3 is TGTGCCACCAGTGTCGGGTACGAGCAGTACTTC. It translates to CATSVGYEQYF.

At least ten counts were recorded for this clonotype. V usage is TRBV5-1 and J usage is TRBJ2-1; 7 bases fit TRBD1. With V trimmed by 1 base and J by 1 base, 5 bases remained unmatched. Germline values: CDR1 SGHRS, CDR2 YFSETQ. There are 16 residues in the CDR3. The CDR3 protein is CASSLTLQGSYNEQFF. The CDR3 region has the DNA TGCGCCAGCAGCTTGACCCTACAGGGGTCCTACAATGAGCAGTTCTTC.

This chain uses TRBV6-2 or TRBV6-3 with TRBJ2-2, with 10 nucleotides matching TRBD2. The CDR3 consists of 18 residues. V was pared by 6 bases and J by 4 bases, with 14 bases of the junction left unmatched. Germline-derived CDR1 and CDR2 are MNHEY and SVGEGT. The CDR3: CASRQQPGLANSTGELFF. CDR3 DNA: TGTGCCAGCAGACAACAGCCGGGACTAGCGAATTCCACCGGGGAGCTGTTTTTT.

This clonotype has a count of ten or more. The CDR3, as DNA: TGCAGTGCTAAGGACAGGGAAGGGAATAATTCACCCCTCCACTTT. Translation: CSAKDREGNNSPLHF. The gene calls are TRBV20-1 and TRBJ1-6, with 8 bases aligning to TRBD1. This CDR3 is built from 15 residues. V lost 4 bases to trimming and J lost 5 bases; unmatched junction nucleotides: 7. Germline values: CDR1 DFQATT, CDR2 SNEGSKA (reference sequence).

This clonotype was detected only a few times. This may be a read error, as it is one base from a much larger clone. The genes are TRBV7-2 and TRBJ2-1, with D possibly being TRBD2 (6 bases). Near its end, the DNA agrees better with TRBJ2-7, so the J call may be wrong. Germline values: CDR1 SGHTA, CDR2 FQGNSA. The CDR3 length is 15 residues. Written as DNA, the CDR3 is TGTGCCAGCCTATCCGGGACTCCCCCCTACAATGAGCAGTACTTC. Its translation: CASLSGTPPYNEQYF.

The table lists this clonotype with many counts. V usage is TRBV27 and J usage is TRBJ2-3, with D perhaps matching TRBD1 (5 bases). Trimming removed 0 bases from V and 4 bases from J, with 17 bases in between. The CDR3 extends over 17 amino acids. Germline CDR1 MNHEY, CDR2 SMNVEV (reference sequence). DNA for the CDR3: TGTGCCAGCAGTTTATCGGTTAGGGGAAGGGATGCAGATACGCAGTATTTT. This codes for CASSLSVRGRDADTQYF.

This clonotype was recorded a few times. The chain recombines TRBV6-1 with TRBJ1-6, with D perhaps TRBD1 (6 bases). The V end was cut by 6 bases, the J end by 5 bases, with 11 bases between. The CDR3 sequence is 14 residues long. Germline V gene sequence: CDR1 MNHNS, CDR2 SASEGT. Here the CDR3 DNA reads TGTGCCAGCAGGGGCGGACAGAATAATTCACCCCTCCACTTT. Translating it yields CASRGGQNNSPLHF.

The rearrangement links TRBV5-5 to TRBJ2-2; 7 positions match TRBD1. Per the germline V gene, CDR1 is SGHKS and CDR2 is YYEKEE (reference sequence). The CDR3 totals 16 residues. Losses at the gene ends were 3 bases for V and 5 bases for J; bases not matched to a gene: 10. The CDR3 loop reads CASSSSGTVGTGELFF. The CDR3 nucleotides are TGTGCCAGCAGCTCTTCCGGGACAGTGGGAACCGGGGAGCTGTTTTTT. The variable domain in full, with the rest retrieved from reference TRBV5-5 and TRBJ2-2, is DAGVTQSPTHLIKTRGQQVTLRCSPISGHKSVSWYQQVLGQGPQFIFQYYEKEERGRGNFPDRFSARQFPNYSSELNVNALLLGDSALYLCASSSSGTVGTGELFFGEGSRLTVL.

The rearrangement joins TRBV4-3 to TRBJ2-5; unclear D gene. The CDR3 runs to 16 residues. Germline CDR1 LGHNA, CDR2 YSLEER. V shed 3 bases and J shed 2 bases, with 16 bases lying between them. In DNA, the CDR3 is TGCGCCAGCAGCCAGGTTCGGGCGGCGGCTCAAGAGACCCAGTACTTC. Amino acid sequence: CASSQVRAAAQETQYF.

This clonotype has a count of ten or more. V and J are TRBV7-9 and TRBJ1-2, with D tentatively TRBD1 (5 bases). The germline V and J ends were trimmed by 6 bases and 4 bases, with 12 bases remaining between them. Germline V gene lookup returns CDR1 SEHNR and CDR2 FQNEAQ (reference sequence). This CDR3 has 13 amino acids. Written as DNA, the CDR3 is TGTGCCAGCAGTCCGGACGGGGGCTATGGCTACACCTTC. Its translation is CASSPDGGYGYTF.

The DNA of the CDR3 is TGTGCCAGCAGCCAAGATCGAGAAGCCTACGAGCAGTACTTC. Its protein product is CASSQDREAYEQYF. V usage is TRBV4-2 and J usage is TRBJ2-4; D gene ambiguous. The DNA matches TRBJ2-7 better at its end, which makes the J call doubtful. This CDR3 contains 14 residues. The germline V gene encodes CDR1 LGHNA and CDR2 YNFKEQ.

This clonotype has more than one count but fewer than ten. V and J are TRBV5-1 and TRBJ2-2; possibly TRBD1 or TRBD2 for D (7 bases each). Germline CDR1 is SGHRS and CDR2 is YFSETQ. CDR3 length: 17 residues. Trimming shortened V by 4 bases and J by 3 bases, and 19 bases separated the two germline ends. The CDR3 loop reads CASSPREGAIDTGELFF. Here the CDR3 DNA reads TGCGCCAGCAGCCCTAGGGAGGGGGCAATCGACACCGGGGAGCTGTTTTTT.

In the case of this clonotype: This may stem from a read error, because a much larger clone lies one nucleotide away. The chain carries TRBV4-2 and TRBJ2-5; TRBD2 aligns across 10 bases. This CDR3 has 16 residues. The V segment lost 4 bases and the J segment 11 bases; nucleotides outside the gene matches: 16. Looked up from germline, CDR1 is LGHNA and CDR2 is YNFKEQ. The CDR3 protein is CASSPTSGATYNEQYF. The CDR3 nucleotides are TGTGCCAGCAGCCCTACTAGCGGGGCCACTTACAATGAGCAGTACTTC.

This clonotype was recorded at least ten times. This chain uses TRBV7-2 with TRBJ2-3, with 11 bases identical to TRBD2. V was clipped by 5 bases and J by 2 bases; unmatched bases: 12. Germline-derived CDR1 and CDR2 are SGHTA and FQGNSA. The CDR3 has 18 residues. The CDR3 is CASSPLVLAGGVTDTQYF. The CDR3 DNA follows: TGTGCCAGCAGCCCTCTAGTCTTAGCGGGGGGGGTCACAGATACGCAGTATTTT. Supplemented by reference TRBV7-2 and TRBJ2-3, the full variable domain reads GAGVSQSPSNKVTEKGKDVELRCDPISGHTALYWYRQSLGQGLEFLIYFQGNSAPDKSGLPSDRFSAERTGGSVSTLTIQRTQQEDSAVYLCASSPLVLAGGVTDTQYFGPGTRLTVL.

Concerning this clonotype: Since no conserved phenylalanine or tryptophan closes the CDR3, a read error is the likely cause. The rearrangement uses TRBV6-2 or TRBV6-3 and TRBJ2-1; possibly TRBD1 or TRBD2 for D (5 bases each). V shed 10 bases and J shed 0 bases, with 13 bases lying between them. This CDR3 has 14 amino acids. Germline V CDR1 and CDR2: MNHEY, SVGEGT. Written as DNA, the CDR3 is TGTGCCATCACGAGGGGCGGCTCCTACAATGAGCAGTTCTTA. Its protein is CAITRGGSYNEQFL.

V is TRBV20-1 and J is TRBJ1-1, with unresolved D. CDR1 is DFQATT and CDR2 is SNEGSKA in the germline V gene (reference sequence). The V end lost 3 bases, the J end lost 1 base, and 12 bases lay between the germline ends. CDR3 length: 14 residues. As DNA, the CDR3 is TGCAGTGCTAGCTCGGGCCAAGCGAACACTGAAGCTTTCTTT. Translating gives CSASSGQANTEAFF.

Details on this clonotype: A read error may explain this, as a much larger clone is one base away. V is TRBV6-2 or TRBV6-3 and J is TRBJ2-3; 8 nucleotides align to TRBD1. Germline assignment: CDR1 MNHEY and CDR2 SVGEGT. V was pared by 6 bases and J by 4 bases, with 6 bases of the junction left unmatched. The CDR3 extends over 14 amino acids. The CDR3 nucleotides are TGTGCCAGCAGCGCCGGACAGGGTCCAGATACGCAGTATTTT. This encodes CASSAGQGPDTQYF.

The chain employs TRBV5-1 and TRBJ2-2; D unresolved. Trimming stripped 4 bases from V and 0 bases from J, with 13 bases between. This CDR3 comprises 16 residues. Germline V lookup: CDR1 SGHRS, CDR2 YFSETQ. CDR3 sequence reads: CASSQQMFANTGELFF. The CDR3 coding sequence is TGCGCCAGCAGCCAGCAGATGTTCGCGAACACCGGGGAGCTGTTTTTT.

In its sample, this clonotype was seen many times. The V gene is TRBV12-3 or TRBV12-4, the J gene TRBJ1-2; the D gene is possibly TRBD1 (6 bases). The ends were cut back, 0 bases at V and 7 bases at J, with 18 bases in the middle. The CDR3 runs to 16 residues. For the CDR3, the DNA is TGTGCCAGCAGTTTAGCGCTTGGGGGCCTTCGTTCTGGCTACACCTTC. Translated: CASSLALGGLRSGYTF.

The genes are TRBV30 and TRBJ2-1; D gene ambiguous. Trimming removed 3 bases at V and 1 base at J, with 10 bases between. Germline CDR1 is GTSNPN and CDR2 is SVGIG (reference sequence). This CDR3 has 14 residues. CDR3 amino acids: CAWRGRASYNEQFF. CDR3 nucleotides: TGTGCCTGGAGAGGCCGGGCATCCTACAATGAGCAGTTCTTC.

This chain uses TRBV7-2 with TRBJ1-1, with D possibly TRBD1 on 6 matching bases. Germline CDR1 SGHTA, CDR2 FQGNSA. The CDR3 is 14 residues long. Trimming took off 2 bases at V and 4 bases at J, with 11 bases between the two ends. Here the CDR3 reads CASSLWEQGTEAFF. The CDR3 region has the DNA TGTGCCAGCAGCTTATGGGAACAGGGCACTGAAGCTTTCTTT.

This clonotype was found many times. The V call is TRBV29-1, the J call TRBJ2-7; D not resolved. The CDR3 runs 13 residues. Per germline, CDR1 SQVTM and CDR2 ANQGSEA. Trimming left V 7 bases short and J 1 base short, with 14 bases between. DNA for the CDR3: TGCAGCGCTCCCCGGACGGGTTCCTACGAGCAGTACTTC. Its translation is CSAPRTGSYEQYF.

On this clonotype: A much more abundant neighbour one base away suggests this may be a read error. The chain joins TRBV6-5 to TRBJ2-7, with D maybe TRBD2 (5 bases). Per the germline V gene, CDR1 is MNHEY and CDR2 is SVGAGI. V was pared by 5 bases and J by 3 bases, with 17 bases between. This CDR3 comprises 15 residues. CDR3 in amino acids: CASSPYGERFYEQYF. CDR3 coding DNA: TGTGCCAGCAGTCCTTATGGGGAGCGCTTCTACGAGCAGTACTTC.

To note about this clonotype: It may be a read error: a sequence one base away is much more abundant. The rearrangement links TRBV7-8 to TRBJ2-1; D is ambiguous. The last part of the DNA fits TRBJ2-7 better; the J call may be wrong. The CDR3 sequence is 15 residues long. The germline CDR1 and CDR2 sequences are SGHVS and FQNEAQ. Here the CDR3 DNA reads TGTGCCAGCAGCTATCGGGCAATCTCCTACAATGAGCAGTACTTC. Protein: CASSYRAISYNEQYF.

Of note for this clonotype: This sequence may be a read error, since a much larger clone differs from it by one base. The CDR3 here is CASEMGDHTVDYTF. The CDR3 DNA reads as TGTGCCAGCGAAATGGGAGACCACACCGTTGACTACACCTTC. The J gene is TRBJ1-2, the V gene TRBV7-2; no definite D call. From germline, CDR1 is SGHTA and CDR2 FQGNSA. The CDR3 length is 14 residues. V was pared by 8 bases and J by 10 bases, with 23 bases between.